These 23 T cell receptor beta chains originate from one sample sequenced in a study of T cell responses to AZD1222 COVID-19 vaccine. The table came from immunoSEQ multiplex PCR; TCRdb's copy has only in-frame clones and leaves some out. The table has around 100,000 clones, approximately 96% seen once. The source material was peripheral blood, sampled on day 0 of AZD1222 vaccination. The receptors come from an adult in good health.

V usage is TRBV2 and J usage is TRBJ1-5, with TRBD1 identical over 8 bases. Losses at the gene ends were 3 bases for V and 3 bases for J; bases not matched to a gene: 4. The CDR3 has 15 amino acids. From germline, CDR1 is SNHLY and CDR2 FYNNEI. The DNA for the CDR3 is TGTGCCAGCAGTGACGAGACAGGGGACAATCAGCCCCAGCATTTT. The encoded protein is CASSDETGDNQPQHF.

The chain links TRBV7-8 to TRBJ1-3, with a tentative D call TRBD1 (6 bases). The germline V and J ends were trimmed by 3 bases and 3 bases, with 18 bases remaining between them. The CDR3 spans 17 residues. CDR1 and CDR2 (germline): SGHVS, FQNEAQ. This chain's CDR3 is CASSFLTARGGGNTIYF. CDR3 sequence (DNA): TGTGCCAGCAGCTTCCTCACCGCCAGGGGTGGTGGAAACACCATATATTTT. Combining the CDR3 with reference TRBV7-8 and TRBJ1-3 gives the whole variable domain GAGVSQSPRYKVAKRGQDVALRCDPISGHVSLFWYQQALGQGPEFLTYFQNEAQLDKSGLPSDRFFAERPEGSVSTLKIQRTQQEDSAVYLCASSFLTARGGGNTIYFGEGSWLTVV.

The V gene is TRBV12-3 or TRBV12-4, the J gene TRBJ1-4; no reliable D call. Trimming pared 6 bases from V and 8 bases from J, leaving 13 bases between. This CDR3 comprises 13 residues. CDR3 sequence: CASSPRGREKLFF. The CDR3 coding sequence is TGTGCCAGCAGCCCTCGAGGACGGGAAAAACTGTTTTTT.

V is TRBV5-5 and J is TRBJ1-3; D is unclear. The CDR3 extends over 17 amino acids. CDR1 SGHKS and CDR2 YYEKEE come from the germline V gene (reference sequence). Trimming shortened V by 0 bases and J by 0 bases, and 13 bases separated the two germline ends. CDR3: CASSLDGHLGSGNTIYF. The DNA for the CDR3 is TGTGCCAGCAGCTTGGATGGGCATCTAGGCTCTGGAAACACCATATATTTT.

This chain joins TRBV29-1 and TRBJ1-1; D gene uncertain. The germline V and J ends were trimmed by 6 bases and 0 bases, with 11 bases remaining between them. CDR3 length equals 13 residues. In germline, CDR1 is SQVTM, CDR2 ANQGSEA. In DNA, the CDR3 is TGCAGCGTGGAGGTGGGCATGAACACTGAAGCTTTCTTT. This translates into CSVEVGMNTEAFF.

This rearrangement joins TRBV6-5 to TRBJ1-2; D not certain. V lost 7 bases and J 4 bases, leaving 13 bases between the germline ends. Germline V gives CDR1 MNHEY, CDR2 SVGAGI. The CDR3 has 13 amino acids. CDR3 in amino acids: CASTPRGSYGYTF. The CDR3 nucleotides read TGTGCCAGCACCCCAAGAGGATCCTATGGCTACACCTTC.

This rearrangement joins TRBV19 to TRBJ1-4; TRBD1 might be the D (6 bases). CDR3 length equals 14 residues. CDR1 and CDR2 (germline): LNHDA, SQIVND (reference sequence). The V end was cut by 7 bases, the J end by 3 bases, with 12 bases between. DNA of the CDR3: TGTGCCAGTACCTGGACAGAAGCTAATGAAAAACTGTTTTTT. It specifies CASTWTEANEKLFF.

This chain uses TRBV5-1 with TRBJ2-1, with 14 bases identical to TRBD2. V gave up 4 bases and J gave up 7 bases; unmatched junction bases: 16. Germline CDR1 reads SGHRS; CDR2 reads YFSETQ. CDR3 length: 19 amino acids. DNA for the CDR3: TGCGCCAGCAGCCCGACTAGCGGGAGGGCCTGGTCCGGGGGGAATGAGCAGTTCTTC. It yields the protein CASSPTSGRAWSGGNEQFF.

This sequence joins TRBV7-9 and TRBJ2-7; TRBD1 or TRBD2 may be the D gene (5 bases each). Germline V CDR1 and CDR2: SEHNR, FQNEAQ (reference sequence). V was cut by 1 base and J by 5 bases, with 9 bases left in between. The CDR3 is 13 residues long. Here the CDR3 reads CASSLGGAHEQYF. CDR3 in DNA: TGTGCCAGCAGCTTAGGAGGGGCCCACGAGCAGTACTTC. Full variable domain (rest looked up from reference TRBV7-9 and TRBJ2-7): DTGVSQNPRHKITKRGQNVTFRCDPISEHNRLYWYRQTLGQGPEFLTYFQNEAQLEKSRLLSDRFSAERPKGSFSTLEIQRTEQGDSAMYLCASSLGGAHEQYFGPGTRLTVT.

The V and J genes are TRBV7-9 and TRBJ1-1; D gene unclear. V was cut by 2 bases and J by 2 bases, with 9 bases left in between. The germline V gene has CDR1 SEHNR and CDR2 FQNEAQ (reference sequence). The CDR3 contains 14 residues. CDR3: CASSLKDTNTEAFF. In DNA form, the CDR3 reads TGTGCCAGCAGCTTAAAGGATACAAACACTGAAGCTTTCTTT.

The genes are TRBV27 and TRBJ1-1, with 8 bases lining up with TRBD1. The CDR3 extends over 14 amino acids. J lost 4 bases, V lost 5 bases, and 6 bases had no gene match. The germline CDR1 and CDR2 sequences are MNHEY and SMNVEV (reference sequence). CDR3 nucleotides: TGTGCCAGCAGTGCAACACAGGGGGTCACTGAAGCTTTCTTT. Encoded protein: CASSATQGVTEAFF.

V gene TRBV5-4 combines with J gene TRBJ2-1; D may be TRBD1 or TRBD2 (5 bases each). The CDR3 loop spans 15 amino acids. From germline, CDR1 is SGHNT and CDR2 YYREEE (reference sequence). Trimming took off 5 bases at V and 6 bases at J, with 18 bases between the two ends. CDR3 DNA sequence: TGTGCCAGCAGTACCGGGGCAGGGTGGGGCAATGAGCAGTTCTTC. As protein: CASSTGAGWGNEQFF.

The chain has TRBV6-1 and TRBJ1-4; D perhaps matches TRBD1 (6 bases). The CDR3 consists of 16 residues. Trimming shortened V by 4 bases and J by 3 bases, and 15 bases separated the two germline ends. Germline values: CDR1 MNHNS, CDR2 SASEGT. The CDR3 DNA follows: TGTGCCAGCAGTGGCAGGGGAGGGGCGTCTAATGAAAAACTGTTTTTT. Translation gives CASSGRGGASNEKLFF.

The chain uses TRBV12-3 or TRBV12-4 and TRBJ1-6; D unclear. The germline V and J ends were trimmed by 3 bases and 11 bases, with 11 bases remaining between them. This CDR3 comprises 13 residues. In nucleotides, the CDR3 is TGTGCCAGCAGTTTGCGGGGTAGTACACCCCTCCACTTT. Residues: CASSLRGSTPLHF.

In nucleotides, the CDR3 is TGCGCCAGCAGCCAAGCAGGGCCAGGTAACACCGGGGAGCTGTTTTTT. The encoded protein is CASSQAGPGNTGELFF. The rearrangement links TRBV4-3 to TRBJ2-2; TRBD1 might be the D (5 bases). The CDR3 length is 16 residues. Germline CDR1 LGHNA, CDR2 YSLEER. The V end lost 1 base, the J end lost 2 bases, and 11 bases lay between the germline ends.

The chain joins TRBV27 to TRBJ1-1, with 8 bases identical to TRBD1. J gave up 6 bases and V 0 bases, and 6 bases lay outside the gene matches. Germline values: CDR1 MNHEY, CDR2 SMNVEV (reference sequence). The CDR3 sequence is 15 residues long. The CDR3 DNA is TGTGCCAGCAGTTTATCCTCGTCAGGGGGCTCTGAAGCTTTCTTT. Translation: CASSLSSSGGSEAFF.

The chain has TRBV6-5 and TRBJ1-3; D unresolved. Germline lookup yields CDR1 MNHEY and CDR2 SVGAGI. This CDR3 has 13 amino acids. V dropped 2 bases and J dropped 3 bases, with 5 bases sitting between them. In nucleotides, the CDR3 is TGTGCCAGCAGTTACCGGGGTGGAAACACCATATATTTT. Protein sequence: CASSYRGGNTIYF.

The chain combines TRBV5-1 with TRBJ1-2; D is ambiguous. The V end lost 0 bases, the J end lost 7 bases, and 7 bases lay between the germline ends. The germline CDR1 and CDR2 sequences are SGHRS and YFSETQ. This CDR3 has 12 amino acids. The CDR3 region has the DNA TGCGCCAGCAGCTTGGCTGTAGGTGGCTACACCTTC. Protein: CASSLAVGGYTF.

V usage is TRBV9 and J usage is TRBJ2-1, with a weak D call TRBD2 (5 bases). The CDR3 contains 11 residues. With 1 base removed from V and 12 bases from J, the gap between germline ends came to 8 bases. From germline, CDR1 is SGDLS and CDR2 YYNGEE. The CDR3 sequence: CASSVKTTQFF. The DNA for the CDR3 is TGTGCCAGCAGCGTAAAGACTACGCAGTTCTTC. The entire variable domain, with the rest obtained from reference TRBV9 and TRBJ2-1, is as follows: DSGVTQTPKHLITATGQRVTLRCSPRSGDLSVYWYQQSLDQGLQFLIQYYNGEERAKGNILERFSAQQFPDLHSELNLSSLELGDSALYFCASSVKTTQFFGPGTRLTVL.

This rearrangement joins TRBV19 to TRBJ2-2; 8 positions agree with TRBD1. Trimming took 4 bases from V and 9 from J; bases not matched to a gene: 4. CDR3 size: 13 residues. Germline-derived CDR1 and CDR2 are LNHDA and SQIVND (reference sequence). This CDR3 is CASSRPGGWELFF. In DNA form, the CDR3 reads TGTGCCAGTAGTAGACCAGGGGGCTGGGAGCTGTTTTTT.

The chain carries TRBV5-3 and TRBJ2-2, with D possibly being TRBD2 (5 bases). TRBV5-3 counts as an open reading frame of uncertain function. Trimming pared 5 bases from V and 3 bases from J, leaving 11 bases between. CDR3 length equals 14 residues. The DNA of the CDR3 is TGTGCCAGAAGTGCGGGCCCTTACACCGGGGAGCTGTTTTTT. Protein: CARSAGPYTGELFF.

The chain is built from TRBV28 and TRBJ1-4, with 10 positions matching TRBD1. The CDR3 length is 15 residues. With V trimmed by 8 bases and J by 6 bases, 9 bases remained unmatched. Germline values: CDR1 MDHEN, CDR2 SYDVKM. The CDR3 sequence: CASVGEGTGDEKLFF. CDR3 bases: TGTGCCAGCGTGGGCGAGGGGACAGGGGATGAAAAACTGTTTTTT.

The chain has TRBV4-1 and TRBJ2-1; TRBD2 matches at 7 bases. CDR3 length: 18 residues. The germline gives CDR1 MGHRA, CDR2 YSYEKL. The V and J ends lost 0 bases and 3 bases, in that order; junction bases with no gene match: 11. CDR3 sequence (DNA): TGCGCCAGCAGCCAAGACTTCGGCCTAGCGGTTCTCTACAATGAGCAGTTCTTC. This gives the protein CASSQDFGLAVLYNEQFF.